The rows below give T cell receptor beta chains drawn from one sample of a study of blood T cell repertoires in COVID-19. Libraries were prepared by immunoSEQ multiplex PCR; TCRdb keeps only in-frame clonotypes and omits some of them. The sample lists about 270,000 clones; roughly 86% were seen once. The sample was peripheral blood. The receptors come from a middle-aged man with active or convalescent COVID-19. Both conserved end residues are part of each CDR3. D genes are given only for firm matches. Clone size is given for some rows only: seen once, a few or many times, or a class if the clone is expanded.

v_call	d_call	j_call	clone_size	cdr3_nt	cdr3_aa
TRBV7-3	TRBD2	TRBJ2-1	-	TGTGCCAGCAGCTGGACTAGCGGCTCCTACAATGAGCAGTTCTTC	CASSWTSGSYNEQFF
TRBV29-1	-	TRBJ2-7	-	TGCAGCGTCCGGCGGGACTCGGCATCCTACGAGCAGTACTTC	CSVRRDSASYEQYF
TRBV9	TRBD2	TRBJ2-1	-	TGTGCCAGCAGCCTCCCCCCGGGGGGGGGATTCTATGAGCAGTTCTTC	CASSLPPGGGFYEQFF
TRBV28	TRBD1	TRBJ1-1	once	TGTGCCAGCAGTTTAAACAGGGGGAGGAGCACTGAAGCTTTCTTT	CASSLNRGRSTEAFF
TRBV6-5	TRBD1	TRBJ2-7	-	TGTGCCAGCAGTCCGGGACAGGGGGCGTACGAGCAGTACTTC	CASSPGQGAYEQYF
TRBV5-1	TRBD1	TRBJ2-1	-	TGCGCCAGCTGGGACAGAAGAACCTACAATGAGCAGTTCTTC	CASWDRRTYNEQFF
TRBV5-1	TRBD2	TRBJ2-7	-	TGCGCCAGCAGCTTGAGGACTAGCGGGTCCTACGAGCAGTACTTC	CASSLRTSGSYEQYF
TRBV4-1	TRBD1	TRBJ2-7	-	TGCGCCAGCAGCCAAACGGACAGGGGAGCCTACGAGCAGTACTTC	CASSQTDRGAYEQYF
TRBV5-4	TRBD2	TRBJ2-3	once	TGTGCCAGCAGCTTCAGACTAGCGGAAGGGGGGACTCGTCCAGATACGCAGTATTTT	CASSFRLAEGGTRPDTQYF
TRBV27	TRBD1	TRBJ2-4	-	TGTGCCAGCAGTCAGACAGGGACAGCCAAAAACATTCAGTACTTC	CASSQTGTAKNIQYF
TRBV19	-	TRBJ2-2	-	TGTGCCAGTAGTATGACAGGGAACACCGGGGAGCTGTTTTTT	CASSMTGNTGELFF
TRBV30	-	TRBJ1-5	few	TGTGCCTGGAACGGTGGGAGGGCTAGCAATCAGCCCCAGCATTTT	CAWNGGRASNQPQHF
TRBV10-1	-	TRBJ2-1	-	TGCGCCAGCAGTGAGTCTTCTGTCCCAGGGAGGGAGCAGTTCTTC	CASSESSVPGREQFF
TRBV27	TRBD2	TRBJ2-7	-	TGTGCCAGCAGTTTAACCGGGACTAGCGTTCACGAGCAGTACTTC	CASSLTGTSVHEQYF
TRBV30	-	TRBJ2-7	-	TGTGCCACGGACAGGAGGGGCGAGCAGTACTTC	CATDRRGEQYF
TRBV24-1	TRBD2	TRBJ2-1	-	TGTGCCACCAGTGGATTGACTAGCGGGAGCGGTAATGAGCAGTTCTTC	CATSGLTSGSGNEQFF
TRBV27	-	TRBJ1-1	-	TGTGCCAGCAGTTTACGGCGGGACACTGAAGCTTTCTTT	CASSLRRDTEAFF
TRBV24-1	TRBD2	TRBJ2-1	-	TGTGCCATTGGGGTAGCGGGAGATACCACGAATGAGCAGTTCTTC	CAIGVAGDTTNEQFF
TRBV28	-	TRBJ1-1	-	TGTGCCAGCGAGGTGAACACTGAAGCTTTCTTT	CASEVNTEAFF
TRBV30	TRBD1	TRBJ1-5	-	TGTGCCTGGAGTGTACGAGCTGGACAGGGAAGGAATCAGCCCCAGCATTTT	CAWSVRAGQGRNQPQHF
TRBV19	-	TRBJ2-3	-	TGTGCCAGTAGTACACTCGGAGCTGCAGATACGCAGTATTTT	CASSTLGAADTQYF
TRBV6-1	TRBD1	TRBJ1-2	-	TGTGCCAGCAGTGAGGACAGGGCATATTCCTACTATGGCTACACCTTC	CASSEDRAYSYYGYTF
TRBV6-5	TRBD2	TRBJ2-2	-	TGTGCCAGCGCGGCGGGAGGGGGGAACACCGGGGAGCTGTTTTTT	CASAAGGGNTGELFF
TRBV7-2	-	TRBJ2-5	-	TGTGCCAGCAGCTCACCAGGACAGCGTGGGACCCAGTACTTC	CASSSPGQRGTQYF
TRBV21-1	-	TRBJ2-5	-	TGTGCCAGCAGCAAAGGGGAGAGCGAGGGATACCAAGAGACCCAGTACTTC	CASSKGESEGYQETQYF
TRBV7-5	-	TRBJ1-1	-	TGTGTCAGAAGCTCCTGGACAGATTCGAACACTGAAGCTTTCTTT	CVRSSWTDSNTEAFF
TRBV25-1	-	TRBJ2-2	-	TGTGCCAGCAGTGAATATCGGCAGGGGAACACCGGGGAGCTGTTTTTT	CASSEYRQGNTGELFF
TRBV9	-	TRBJ1-4	-	TGTGCCAGCAGCGCCCAGGGGAATAATGAAAAACTGTTTTTT	CASSAQGNNEKLFF
TRBV27	-	TRBJ2-1	-	TGTGCCAGCATGGCTGGGACTGGAAGTTACAATGAGCAGTTCTTC	CASMAGTGSYNEQFF
TRBV30	-	TRBJ1-2	-	TGTGCCTGGACCCGGGATGTGGGAGGAAACTATGGCTACACCTTC	CAWTRDVGGNYGYTF
TRBV11-2	-	TRBJ2-3	-	TGTGCCAGCAGCGCCCTAGATGGAGTGTGGACAGATACGCAGTATTTT	CASSALDGVWTDTQYF
TRBV11-2	-	TRBJ2-7	-	TGTGCCAGCAGCTTCGGGGTTTCAAGCTCCTACGAGCAGTACTTC	CASSFGVSSSYEQYF
TRBV19	-	TRBJ2-1	-	TGTGCCAGCGGCCCCCCCAGGAATGAGCAGTTCTTC	CASGPPRNEQFF
TRBV10-1	-	TRBJ1-5	-	TGCGCCAGCAGTGAGGGCCTCAATCAGCCCCAGCATTTT	CASSEGLNQPQHF
TRBV5-1	TRBD1	TRBJ1-1	-	TGCGCCAGCAGCGACCCGGGACAGGGTCTCGGTGAAGCTTTCTTT	CASSDPGQGLGEAFF
TRBV19	-	TRBJ2-1	-	TGTGCCAGTAACGATCTAACCCCCTACAATGAGCAGTTCTTC	CASNDLTPYNEQFF